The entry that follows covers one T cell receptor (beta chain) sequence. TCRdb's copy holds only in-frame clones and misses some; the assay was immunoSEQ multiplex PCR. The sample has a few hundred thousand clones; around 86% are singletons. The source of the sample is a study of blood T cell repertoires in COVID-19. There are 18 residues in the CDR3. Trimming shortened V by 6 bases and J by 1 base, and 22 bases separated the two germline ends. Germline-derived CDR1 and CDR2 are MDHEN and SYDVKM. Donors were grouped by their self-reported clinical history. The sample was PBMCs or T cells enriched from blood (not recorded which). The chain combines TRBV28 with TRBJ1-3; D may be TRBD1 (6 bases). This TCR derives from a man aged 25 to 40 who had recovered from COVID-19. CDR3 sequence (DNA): TGTGCCAGCAGCCCCCCCCCTTACAGGGACGCATCTGGAAACACCATATATTTT. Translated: CASSPPPYRDASGNTIYF.